A single sample gave rise to the 3 T cell receptor beta chains below, sequenced in a study of T cells in women clearing cervical HPV infection (dated by TCRdb to the late 2010s). Library prep was done by the immunoSEQ multiplex PCR assay. The immuneACCESS repertoire file appears here via TCRdb, limited to in-frame rearrangements. These files lack a portion of the clones; in checked studies, under half of the deficit traces to unresolved V genes, and the cause of the others is not known. This sample's table has entries for under 45,000 clones. The top ten constitute 4.8% of the sample. Sequencing input: blood buffy coat. These receptors were obtained from a woman between 18 and 70 years old with a cervical HPV16 infection that either progressed to CIN3+ or cleared (not recorded which).

Comment on this clone: The CDR3 goes on 3 residues after the read ends, and that part is filled in from the germline J gene. The V gene is TRBV6-4, the J gene TRBJ2-6; TRBD2 might be the D (5 bases). V was trimmed by 2 bases and J by 1 base, leaving 6 bases between them. CDR3 size: 15 residues. Per germline, CDR1 MRHNA and CDR2 SNTAGT. Here the CDR3 reads CASSDPGSGANVLTF. The CDR3 bases that were read are TGTGCCAGCAGTGACCCGGGGTCTGGGGCCAACGTC.

About this clone itself: The CDR3 end is not reached by the read, which stops 3 residues before it; the germline J gene fills it in. The chain is built from TRBV5-1 and TRBJ2-2, with D possibly being TRBD2 (6 bases). Trimming stripped 4 bases from V and 4 bases from J, with 17 bases between. The CDR3 has 16 residues. The germline V gene has CDR1 SGHRS and CDR2 YFSETQ. The CDR3 bases that were read are TGCGCCAGCAGCCTGTCGGGGGTCAGCCCCACCGGGGAG. The encoded protein is CASSLSGVSPTGE. The whole CDR3 is CASSLSGVSPTGELFF.

For this clone: Sequencing ends 3 residues short of the CDR3 end; the germline J gene provides the rest. The chain combines TRBV6-1 with TRBJ1-4, with TRBD1 as a possible D gene (5 bases). V lost 1 base and J 5 bases, leaving 14 bases between the germline ends. Germline CDR1 reads MNHNS; CDR2 reads SASEGT. CDR3 length: 16 amino acids. The DNA read from the CDR3 is TGTGCCAGCAGTGAAGAGGGGCGGCTTCCAAATGAAAAA. It yields the protein CASSEEGRLPNEK. The whole CDR3 protein reads CASSEEGRLPNEKLFF.